These 12 T cell receptor beta chains originate from one sample sequenced in a study of blood T cells in healthy people across ages. Then a second PCR, running roughly 7 to 11 cycles, was carried out with a sample-barcoded 5' primer and a J-beta primer mix. Via MiXCR, TCRdb re-called the 5' RACE reads, giving one row per CDR3 protein. The sample lists about 830,000 distinct CDR3 sequences; about 59% were seen once. The sample was blood. All receptors derive from a man younger than 45 in good health.

The chain couples TRBV21-1 to TRBJ2-1; the table's D call, TRBD1, was not checked against the DNA. TRBV21-1 is marked as a pseudogene. This CDR3 spans 15 amino acids. The CDR3 DNA reads as TGTGCCAGCAGCAAGGGGCGGGGGGTCTACAATGAGCAGTTCTTC. The encoded protein is CASSKGRGVYNEQFF.

V gene TRBV5-4 combines with J gene TRBJ1-2, with TRBD1 matching 8 bases. CDR3 length: 15 amino acids. Germline lookup yields CDR1 SGHNT and CDR2 YYREEE (reference sequence). V was pared by 2 bases and J by 2 bases, with 5 bases of the junction left unmatched. The CDR3 loop is CASSFPTGVNYGYTF. Written as DNA, the CDR3 is TGTGCCAGCAGCTTCCCGACAGGGGTAAACTATGGCTACACCTTC.

J is TRBJ2-1 and V is TRBV6-5; no clear D. The germline CDR1 and CDR2 sequences are MNHEY and SVGAGI. The CDR3 sequence is 10 residues long. V lost 10 bases, J lost 9 bases, and 10 bases lay in between. CDR3 sequence: CATSGSEQFF. In DNA form, the CDR3 reads TGTGCCACTAGTGGAAGTGAGCAGTTCTTC.

The table lists this clonotype with a count of one. Germline and junction disagree at one end, which may indicate a read error. This chain uses TRBV29-1 with TRBJ2-7, with no clear D. The CDR3 totals 13 residues. The V gene's germline CDR1 is SQVTM and CDR2 ANQGSEA. The CDR3 loop reads CCVGPEDPYEQYF. The CDR3 DNA reads TGCTGCGTTGGGCCTGAGGACCCCTACGAGCAGTACTTC.

The chain has TRBV5-8 and TRBJ2-3; the D gene is possibly TRBD1 (5 bases). Trimming took 4 bases from V and 7 from J, leaving 13 bases between them. Looked up from germline, CDR1 is SGHTS and CDR2 is YDEGEE. The CDR3 has 13 residues. CDR3 sequence: CASSLRQHNTQYF. In DNA form, the CDR3 reads TGTGCCAGCAGCCTTAGACAGCACAATACGCAGTATTTT.

The V and J genes are TRBV18 and TRBJ2-3; D not resolved. Trimming stripped 3 bases from V and 4 bases from J, with 5 bases between. The CDR3 loop spans 12 amino acids. The germline V gene encodes CDR1 KGHSH and CDR2 LQKENI. The CDR3 nucleotides read TGTGCCAGCTCACCCAGCCCAGATACGCAGTATTTT. It encodes CASSPSPDTQYF.

V and J are TRBV20-1 and TRBJ2-5; D gene uncertain. The CDR3 sequence is 12 residues long. Germline V gives CDR1 DFQATT, CDR2 SNEGSKA (reference sequence). V was trimmed by 4 bases and J by 1 base, leaving 7 bases between them. The CDR3 nucleotides read TGCAGTGCTAAAATCGGCCAAGAGACCCAGTACTTC. It specifies CSAKIGQETQYF.

V usage is TRBV27 and J usage is TRBJ1-5, with D possibly TRBD1 on 5 matching bases. This CDR3 is 15 amino acids long. V lost 6 bases, J lost 6 bases, and 18 bases lay in between. From germline, CDR1 is MNHEY and CDR2 SMNVEV (reference sequence). CDR3 region: CASSLHQGRGQPQHF. CDR3 DNA sequence: TGTGCCAGCAGCCTACATCAGGGAAGAGGTCAGCCCCAGCATTTT.

In its sample, this clonotype was seen once. This chain connects TRBV10-3 to TRBJ1-6, with a weak D call TRBD1 (6 bases). This CDR3 contains 13 residues. Germline V lookup: CDR1 ENHRY, CDR2 SYGVKD. V was clipped by 10 bases and J by 11 bases, with 18 bases between them. CDR3 residues: CATGGQRNAPLHF. For the CDR3, the DNA is TGTGCCACCGGTGGACAGAGGAATGCACCCCTCCACTTT.

This clonotype turned up a few times. J is TRBJ2-7 and V is TRBV20-1; D perhaps matches TRBD1 (5 bases). From germline, CDR1 is DFQATT and CDR2 SNEGSKA (reference sequence). V was shortened by 0 bases and J by 0 bases, with 15 bases between the two germline ends. The CDR3 spans 16 residues. The CDR3 loop is CSARDLGRVYSYEQYF. For the CDR3, the DNA is TGCAGTGCTAGAGATCTGGGCAGGGTTTACTCCTACGAGCAGTACTTC.

V and J are TRBV5-1 and TRBJ2-1; possibly TRBD2 for D (6 bases). Germline assignment: CDR1 SGHRS and CDR2 YFSETQ. The CDR3 runs to 14 residues. V was trimmed by 2 bases and J by 9 bases, leaving 15 bases between them. The CDR3 spells CASSFGSRGSEQFF. As DNA, the CDR3 is TGCGCCAGCAGCTTCGGGTCCCGGGGGAGTGAGCAGTTCTTC.

There are a few counts of this clonotype. The V and J genes are TRBV12-3 or TRBV12-4 and TRBJ1-6, with TRBD1 matching over 9 bases. V lost 4 bases and J lost 9; bases outside the gene matches: 4. This CDR3 contains 14 residues. CDR3 region: CASSSDRGGSPLHF. CDR3 nucleotides: TGTGCCAGCAGTTCGGACAGGGGAGGTTCACCCCTCCACTTT.